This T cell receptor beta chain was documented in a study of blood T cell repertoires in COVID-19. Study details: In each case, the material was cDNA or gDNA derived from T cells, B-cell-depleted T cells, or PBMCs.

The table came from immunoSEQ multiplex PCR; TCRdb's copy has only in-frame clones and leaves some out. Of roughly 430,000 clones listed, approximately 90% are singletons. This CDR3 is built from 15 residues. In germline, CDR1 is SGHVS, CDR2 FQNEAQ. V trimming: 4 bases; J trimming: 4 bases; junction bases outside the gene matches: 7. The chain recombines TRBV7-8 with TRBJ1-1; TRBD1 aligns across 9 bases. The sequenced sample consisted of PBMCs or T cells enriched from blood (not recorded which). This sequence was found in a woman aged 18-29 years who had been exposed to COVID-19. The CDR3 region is CASSSHRGLGTEAFF. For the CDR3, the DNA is TGTGCCAGCAGCTCGCACAGGGGGCTCGGCACTGAAGCTTTCTTT.